The entry below gives a single TCR beta chain sequence along with its context. In this sample, this clonotype turned up a few times. Its antigen is not yet known. The sample holds no much larger clone one base away, and base qualities are not on file. The intended sense of this specimen's time point label: persistent/refractory GD, antithyroid drugs over 5 years with positive TRAb. For both TCR sequencing and RNA sequencing, RNA was extracted from PBMCs using TRIzol. Graves' disease was diagnosed according to American Thyroid Association guidelines. Patients for the study were recruited at an endocrinology department in Xi'an, China. Each patient gave roughly 10 milliliters of peripheral blood, collected in an EDTA anticoagulant tube. Ficoll Paque Plus density gradient separation was used to isolate PBMCs, and no additional T cell sorting was done. An Agilent 2100 Bioanalyzer and agarose gel were used to check RNA quality, and a NanoDrop 2000 was used to measure RNA concentration.

CDR1 and CDR2 were assigned from the germline V gene as LGHNT and FRNRAP. Germline trimming: 3 bases from V, 2 bases from J; junction bases outside gene matches: 16. Taken from cysteine to phenylalanine, the CDR3 has 19 residues. Solely the CDR3 DNA is kept, with 57 bases framed from the first base. This entry comes from a study of regulatory T cells in long-lasting Graves disease (TCRdb year 2021). Some background on the complete study: To count as having persistent Graves' disease, a patient had to have received antithyroid drug treatment for over 5 years with TSH receptor autoantibodies remaining persistently positive. Persistent Graves' disease patients were compared with newly diagnosed Graves' disease patients by peripheral blood TCR sequencing and RNA sequencing. The study was conducted in China and was registered as a clinical trial. TCR sequencing covered around 13 persistent and around 20 newly diagnosed Graves' disease patients, about 35 samples in total. Persistent Graves' disease patients in the clinical cohort had taken antithyroid drugs for around 11 years on average.

Broader findings and caveats from the paper: Compared with newly diagnosed patients, persistent Graves' disease patients had lower TCR Shannon entropy and fewer highly expanded clones, which suggests clonal expansion. Patients with persistent disease shared more public clonotypes (roughly 2,900) than newly diagnosed patients did (more than 900). Because the primary lesion, thyroid tissue, could not be accessed, the study looked at peripheral blood alone. Persistent disease showed preferential use of TRBV28, TRBJ1-2 and TRBJ2-5, whereas newly diagnosed disease favored TRBV20-1 and TRBJ2-1. The authors noted that the small sample size was a limitation that may lower accuracy. Sequencing and analysis were restricted to the TCR beta chain.

Preparation of the library involved multiplex PCR. The sequencer was an Illumina HiSeq 4000. iRepertoire HTBI primers and Arm-PCR amplification of CDR3 regions were used to construct TCR beta libraries. Gel purification was performed on PCR products prior to sequencing. The original pipeline was this. Across samples, about 63 TRBV and 13 to 15 TRBJ segments were identified and used for gene usage analysis of CDR3 amino acid clonotypes. Filtered high-quality paired reads were merged into contigs using COPE and FqMerger. BLAST was used to align contigs to IMGT TRBV, TRBD and TRBJ reference genes, with CDR3 defined following IMGT. Any clonotype with a frequency above 0.1% was classified as a highly expanded clone. Shannon entropy was used to measure repertoire diversity, and the Gini coefficient was used to measure V-J evenness. A clonotype was considered public if more than one individual shared it. TCRdb reworked the public reads: Q25 trimming with fastp, MiXCR clone assembly, productive beta chains retained. A single entry per CDR3 protein holds the most common genes and DNA from its merged rows. The V and J calls were determined by TCRdb, not by the authors. Within this sample are some 370,000 distinct CDR3 sequences, with less than 25% of them counted one time only. In total, the top ten clones hold less than 25% of the sample.

This receptor was obtained from a female donor with Graves disease. This specimen was peripheral blood mononuclear cells (PBMCs), taken when the disease was refractory, from a patient treated with antithyroid drugs. The sequence is built from TRBV12-5 and TRBJ2-7, with 10 central nucleotides matching TRBD2. The nucleotide sequence is given as TGTGCTAGTGGTTTACAAGGGGGGCTAGCGGGAGAATCCCCCTACGAGCAGTACTTC. Its protein is CASGLQGGLAGESPYEQYF.